The 4 T cell receptor beta chains in this list originate from one sample, sequenced in a study of blood T cells in healthy people across ages. Together with a sample-barcoded 5' primer, a J-beta primer mix was included in a second PCR lasting roughly 6 to 12 cycles. TCRdb used MiXCR to reprocess the 5' RACE reads, holding one entry per CDR3 protein. The table has around 650,000 distinct CDR3 sequences, around 41% seen once. Material for sequencing was blood. These receptors were obtained from a man older than 75 in good health.

The chain has TRBV4-2 and TRBJ1-2, with D unclear. The CDR3 loop spans 13 amino acids. V lost 0 bases and J 9 bases, leaving 11 bases between the germline ends. Germline CDR1 LGHNA, CDR2 YNFKEQ. The CDR3 DNA reads as TGTGCCAGCAGCCAAGAGGCCCCCCTCAGCTACACCTTC. It codes for CASSQEAPLSYTF.

The CDR3 here is CASSPLAGGANEQFF. The CDR3 nucleotides read TGTGCCAGCAGCCCCCTAGCGGGAGGGGCCAATGAGCAGTTCTTC. The chain links TRBV7-3 to TRBJ2-1, with 12 bases aligning to TRBD2. Germline CDR1 SGHTA, CDR2 FQGTGA. The CDR3 totals 15 residues. Trimming took 5 bases from V and 6 from J; bases not matched to a gene: 5.

This clonotype was observed a handful of times. The rearrangement uses TRBV4-3 and TRBJ2-7; maybe TRBD2 (5 bases). V was clipped by 1 base and J by 1 base, with 11 bases between them. The germline gives CDR1 LGHNA, CDR2 YSLEER. The CDR3 runs 15 residues. DNA for the CDR3: TGCGCCAGCAGCCAAGTAGGAAGCGGTTCCTACGAGCAGTACTTC. It codes for CASSQVGSGSYEQYF.

This clonotype was counted many times. V and J are TRBV4-3 and TRBJ1-6, with a weak D call TRBD1 (5 bases). The CDR3 extends over 16 amino acids. V was cut by 0 bases and J by 10 bases, with 16 bases left in between. The V gene's germline CDR1 is LGHNA and CDR2 YSLEER. This chain's CDR3 is CASSQEVRQGNSPLHF. The CDR3 DNA is TGCGCCAGCAGCCAAGAAGTTCGGCAGGGTAACTCACCCCTCCACTTT.